The entry that follows covers one T cell receptor beta chain sequence. The target antigen is unknown. Germline loops: CDR1 LGHNA, CDR2 YNFKEQ. The CDR3 is 13 residues long. V gave up 4 bases and J gave up 6 bases, with 10 bases separating them. This sample is part of a study of cytotoxic CD8 clonotypes in ibrutinib-treated CLL. Study in general: Included were roughly ten relapsed/refractory and 15 treatment-naive patients, of whom approximately 18 were IGHV unmutated.

Target depth was 1 in 200,000 to 1 in 1 million T cells, about 10x per clonotype. TCRdb's copy holds only in-frame clones and misses some; the assay was immunoSEQ multiplex PCR. The repertoire holds about 160,000 clones, with about 88% as singletons. Findings and caveats of the study: Sustained-remission and progressing patients were not sampled at matched times. Starting clonality was above that of age-matched healthy donors and tracked circulating CD8+ T-cell counts.

The V call is TRBV4-2, the J call TRBJ2-1, with D uncertain. The origin of this receptor is a human donor with chronic lymphocytic leukemia. The sample here was PBMCs, taken at disease progression, from a patient treated with ibrutinib. CDR3 sequence: CASSRSELNEQFF. The CDR3 DNA reads TGTGCCAGCAGCCGGTCCGAACTCAATGAGCAGTTCTTC.